These 21 T cell receptor beta chains were sequenced from one sample in a study of blood T cell repertoires in COVID-19. TCRdb's copy holds only in-frame clones and misses some; the assay was immunoSEQ multiplex PCR. The data hold 400,000 to 500,000 clones, with about nine tenths observed a single time. Material for sequencing was peripheral blood. The receptors shown here come from a woman aged 25 to 39 with active or convalescent COVID-19.

This clone was picked up one time. The chain joins TRBV19 to TRBJ1-1, with D tentatively TRBD1 (5 bases). Germline V gene lookup returns CDR1 LNHDA and CDR2 SQIVND (reference sequence). This CDR3 has 15 amino acids. Trimming removed 6 bases at V and 4 bases at J, with 18 bases between. Written as DNA, the CDR3 is TGTGCCAGTAGCCGGACAACGATCCGGAGCACTGAAGCTTTCTTT. Amino acids: CASSRTTIRSTEAFF.

The chain employs TRBV5-1 and TRBJ1-2; D gene ambiguous. The CDR3 sequence is 15 residues long. The ends were cut back, 4 bases at V and 0 bases at J, with 13 bases in the middle. Germline CDR1 SGHRS, CDR2 YFSETQ. The CDR3 DNA is TGCGCCAGCAGCGGGCTGGGCGCCTCTAACTATGGCTACACCTTC. This codes for CASSGLGASNYGYTF.

V gene TRBV2 combines with J gene TRBJ2-5, with D possibly TRBD1 on 6 matching bases. This CDR3 has 14 amino acids. The V and J ends lost 7 bases and 5 bases respectively, with 17 bases between them. In germline, CDR1 is SNHLY, CDR2 FYNNEI. CDR3 sequence reads: CASNSGGGRETQYF. For the CDR3, the DNA is TGTGCCAGCAACTCAGGTGGGGGCCGGGAGACCCAGTACTTC.

The V gene is TRBV30, the J gene TRBJ2-3, with 7 bases aligning to TRBD2. Germline-derived CDR1 and CDR2 are GTSNPN and SVGIG (reference sequence). Trimming removed 3 bases from V and 3 bases from J; junction bases left unmatched: 9. The CDR3 totals 15 residues. The chain's CDR3 is CAWRPRGSGTDTQYF. CDR3 coding DNA: TGTGCCTGGAGACCCCGCGGGAGCGGGACAGATACGCAGTATTTT.

The chain uses TRBV2 and TRBJ1-2, with D possibly being TRBD1 (5 bases). V gave up 3 bases and J gave up 5 bases, with 16 bases separating them. CDR1 is SNHLY, CDR2 FYNNEI, per germline. This CDR3 is built from 15 residues. The CDR3 loop is CASSDLPGPNYGYTF. CDR3 DNA sequence: TGTGCCAGCAGTGATCTCCCAGGGCCAAATTATGGCTACACCTTC.

V gene TRBV7-2 combines with J gene TRBJ2-5, with D hard to call. The V end lost 3 bases, the J end lost 11 bases, and 22 bases lay between the germline ends. The CDR3 extends over 15 amino acids. CDR1 and CDR2 from the germline V gene are SGHTA and FQGNSA. CDR3 DNA: TGTGCCAGCAGCTTGTCCTCCGGGTCCCTAAAACCGCAGTACTTC. Protein product: CASSLSSGSLKPQYF.

The count of this clone is one. This sample also contains other DNA sequences that code for the same CDR3. The chain joins TRBV6-5 to TRBJ2-1, with D tentatively TRBD2 (6 bases). The germline V and J ends were trimmed by 0 bases and 4 bases, with 13 bases remaining between them. The CDR3 has 16 amino acids. The germline gives CDR1 MNHEY, CDR2 SVGAGI. The CDR3 nucleotides are TGTGCCAGCAGTTACTCGAGTGGGGGGTTATACAATGAGCAGTTCTTC. Encoded protein: CASSYSSGGLYNEQFF.

V usage is TRBV5-1 and J usage is TRBJ2-2; maybe TRBD2 (6 bases). V lost 4 bases, J lost 5 bases, and 12 bases lay in between. The CDR3 is made up of 14 amino acids. Germline lookup yields CDR1 SGHRS and CDR2 YFSETQ. In nucleotides, the CDR3 is TGCGCCAGCAGCGAGCGGGTAGCGACCGGGGAGCTGTTTTTT. Translated: CASSERVATGELFF. Filled out from reference TRBV5-1 and TRBJ2-2, the complete variable domain reads KAGVTQTPRYLIKTRGQQVTLSCSPISGHRSVSWYQQTPGQGLQFLFEYFSETQRNKGNFPGRFSGRQFSNSRSEMNVSTLELGDSALYLCASSERVATGELFFGEGSRLTVL.

CDR3 in DNA: TGTGCCAGCAGTGAAGGGTCAGGGGCCGGGGAGCTGTTTTTT. Translation gives CASSEGSGAGELFF. This chain uses TRBV25-1 with TRBJ2-2; maybe TRBD1 (6 bases). The germline V gene has CDR1 MGHDK and CDR2 SYGVNS. The CDR3 runs to 14 residues. V was pared by 2 bases and J by 6 bases, with 10 bases between.

The chain employs TRBV5-1 and TRBJ2-1; TRBD1 is a possible D gene (6 bases). CDR3 length equals 16 residues. Between the trimmed V and J ends, which lost 4 bases and 3 bases, there was a span of 17 bases. Germline-derived CDR1 and CDR2 are SGHRS and YFSETQ. The CDR3 is CASSPSGTPNYNEQFF. The CDR3 DNA is TGCGCCAGCAGCCCCTCCGGGACACCCAACTACAATGAGCAGTTCTTC.

This chain connects TRBV14 to TRBJ1-2; D not resolved. The germline V gene encodes CDR1 SGHDN and CDR2 FVKESK. The CDR3 is 15 amino acids. Deletions cut 0 bases from V and 5 bases from J, with 13 bases between. CDR3 nucleotide sequence: TGTGCCAGCAGCCAAGACCCGCGCAGGCCTTATGGCTACACCTTC. Protein product: CASSQDPRRPYGYTF.

The chain couples TRBV19 to TRBJ2-3, with TRBD1 as a possible D gene (5 bases). Germline CDR1 LNHDA, CDR2 SQIVND (reference sequence). Trimming took 3 bases from V and 1 from J, leaving 11 bases between them. The CDR3 runs 15 residues. Written as DNA, the CDR3 is TGTGCCAGTAGTATCAGGGCCCAGCGCACAGATACGCAGTATTTT. It is translated as CASSIRAQRTDTQYF.

This sequence joins TRBV4-2 and TRBJ2-5, with TRBD2 identical over 11 bases. The CDR3 loop spans 18 amino acids. With V trimmed by 0 bases and J by 5 bases, 11 bases remained unmatched. Germline values: CDR1 LGHNA, CDR2 YNFKEQ. CDR3 in DNA: TGTGCCAGCAGCCAAGACGAAACTAGCGGGGGATCTTTGGAGACCCAGTACTTC. It is translated as CASSQDETSGGSLETQYF.

V gene TRBV19 combines with J gene TRBJ1-5, with 7 bases aligning to TRBD1. This CDR3 has 15 amino acids. The trim removed 5 bases at V and 3 bases at J, leaving 7 bases unmatched. Germline-derived CDR1 and CDR2 are LNHDA and SQIVND (reference sequence). The CDR3 is CASSFTGTANQPQHF. The CDR3 DNA follows: TGTGCCAGTAGTTTCACCGGGACAGCCAATCAGCCCCAGCATTTT.

J is TRBJ1-2 and V is TRBV7-9, with 8 bases lining up with TRBD1. The CDR3 has 15 residues. Trimming at V came to 5 bases and at J to 4 bases, leaving 9 bases not matched to a gene. Germline CDR1 reads SEHNR; CDR2 reads FQNEAQ (reference sequence). For the CDR3, the DNA is TGTGCCAGCAGCACCTGGACAGGGAATATCTATGGCTACACCTTC. This sequence encodes CASSTWTGNIYGYTF.

The V call is TRBV6-2 or TRBV6-3, the J call TRBJ2-5, with D perhaps matching TRBD2 (6 bases). The V and J ends lost 0 bases and 1 base respectively, with 18 bases between them. This CDR3 is 18 amino acids long. Per germline, CDR1 MNHEY and CDR2 SVGEGT. CDR3 protein: CASSYSYMFGSLQETQYF. CDR3 DNA: TGTGCCAGCAGTTACTCGTACATGTTCGGGAGCCTCCAAGAGACCCAGTACTTC.

The gene calls are TRBV18 and TRBJ2-1, with a possible D match to TRBD2 (5 bases). Germline V gives CDR1 KGHSH, CDR2 LQKENI. The CDR3 runs to 16 residues. V lost 2 bases and J lost 5, with 16 bases in between. The CDR3 DNA follows: TGTGCCAGCTCACCAACCCCGGGGTGGATAGACAATGAGCAGTTCTTC. Its protein is CASSPTPGWIDNEQFF.

The V gene is TRBV12-5, the J gene TRBJ1-1; D is unresolved. V was shortened by 2 bases and J by 0 bases, with 10 bases between the two germline ends. Germline V gives CDR1 LGHNT, CDR2 FRNRAP. There are 15 residues in the CDR3. The CDR3 loop is CASGLNAGMNTEAFF. In nucleotides, the CDR3 is TGTGCTAGTGGTTTGAACGCAGGCATGAACACTGAAGCTTTCTTT.

The chain combines TRBV19 with TRBJ1-2, with D hard to call. CDR3 length: 16 amino acids. The germline gives CDR1 LNHDA, CDR2 SQIVND (reference sequence). Trimming shortened V by 0 bases and J by 6 bases, and 17 bases separated the two germline ends. In DNA, the CDR3 is TGTGCCAGTAGTATAGATTTTTTGGAGGCAAGCGATGGCTACACCTTC. Translating it yields CASSIDFLEASDGYTF.

The genes are TRBV7-8 and TRBJ2-2, with D perhaps matching TRBD2 (6 bases). Germline CDR1 is SGHVS and CDR2 is FQNEAQ. This CDR3 is 16 amino acids long. Between the trimmed V and J ends, which lost 3 bases and 0 bases, there was a span of 11 bases. The CDR3 DNA reads TGTGCCAGCAGCTTGGGGGGTTTCGCGAACACCGGGGAGCTGTTTTTT. Translation gives CASSLGGFANTGELFF.

The J gene is TRBJ1-1, the V gene TRBV5-1; possible D gene TRBD1, 5 bases. V lost 3 bases to trimming and J lost 1 base, with 13 bases between them. The CDR3 length is 15 residues. Germline CDR1 SGHRS, CDR2 YFSETQ. The CDR3 sequence: CASSWGDRANTEAFF. DNA for the CDR3: TGCGCCAGCAGCTGGGGGGACCGCGCGAACACTGAAGCTTTCTTT.